The 30 T cell receptor beta chains below come from one sample, sequenced in a study of OX40 agonist ivuxolimab in advanced cancers. The repertoire was sequenced with immunoSEQ multiplex PCR; TCRdb's copy has only in-frame clones and lacks some. The sample yields some 89,000 clones, about 81% seen once. Sequenced material: CD4+ or CD8+ T cells sorted from blood, taken in a trial of the OX40 agonist ivuxolimab. The receptors originated from an adult with an advanced solid tumor such as melanoma, head and neck, liver or kidney cancer.

The chain couples TRBV7-9 to TRBJ1-4; D is undetermined. Germline assignment: CDR1 SEHNR and CDR2 FQNEAQ (reference sequence). The V gene lost 1 base and the J gene lost 5 bases, with 8 bases spanning the gap. The CDR3 has 14 amino acids. CDR3 loop: CASSLVGSNEKLFF. The CDR3 DNA is TGTGCCAGCAGCTTAGTAGGGTCGAATGAAAAACTGTTTTTT. Using reference TRBV7-9 and TRBJ1-4 for the parts outside the CDR3, the full variable domain is DTGVSQNPRHKITKRGQNVTFRCDPISEHNRLYWYRQTLGQGPEFLTYFQNEAQLEKSRLLSDRFSAERPKGSFSTLEIQRTEQGDSAMYLCASSLVGSNEKLFFGSGTQLSVL.

This chain links TRBV6-5 with TRBJ1-5; the D is unclear. This CDR3 contains 14 residues. V dropped 10 bases and J dropped 2 bases, with 15 bases sitting between them. CDR1 and CDR2 from the germline V gene are MNHEY and SVGAGI. CDR3 DNA sequence: TGTGCCACCACCAACGGGGTCGGCAATCAGCCCCAGCATTTT. Amino acid sequence: CATTNGVGNQPQHF.

The chain employs TRBV28 and TRBJ2-3, with D possibly matching TRBD1 (5 bases). Trimming removed 8 bases from V and 2 bases from J, with 11 bases in between. This CDR3 has 13 amino acids. Per germline, CDR1 MDHEN and CDR2 SYDVKM. DNA for the CDR3: TGTGCCAGCTTAGACAGATACACAGATACGCAGTATTTT. Translation gives CASLDRYTDTQYF.

This chain joins TRBV5-4 and TRBJ2-5; 11 positions agree with TRBD2. The J call could be wrong; TRBJ2-7 is a better fit for the DNA end. Germline V CDR1 and CDR2: SGHNT, YYREEE (reference sequence). CDR3 length equals 16 residues. The CDR3 protein is CASSLRLAGLSYEQYF. The CDR3 DNA follows: TGTGCCAGCAGCTTAAGACTAGCGGGACTCTCCTACGAGCAGTACTTC.

This chain joins TRBV4-3 and TRBJ2-1; either TRBD1 or TRBD2 may supply D (5 bases each). The CDR3 contains 14 residues. The germline V and J ends were trimmed by 3 bases and 4 bases, with 10 bases remaining between them. Per germline, CDR1 LGHNA and CDR2 YSLEER. The CDR3 sequence is CASSQGTSYNEQFF. CDR3 coding DNA: TGCGCCAGCAGCCAGGGGACCTCATACAATGAGCAGTTCTTC.

This rearrangement joins TRBV5-1 to TRBJ2-5; 7 nucleotides line up with TRBD2. The trim removed 3 bases at V and 5 bases at J, leaving 7 bases unmatched. This CDR3 comprises 14 residues. Looked up from germline, CDR1 is SGHRS and CDR2 is YFSETQ. CDR3 in DNA: TGCGCCAGCAGCTCCTCGGTCGGGGGGGAGACCCAGTACTTC. Its translation: CASSSSVGGETQYF.

The V call is TRBV7-9, the J call TRBJ1-1; D possibly corresponds to TRBD1 (6 bases). The V gene's germline CDR1 is SEHNR and CDR2 FQNEAQ (reference sequence). CDR3 length: 13 amino acids. The V end lost 3 bases, the J end lost 5 bases, and 10 bases lay between the germline ends. CDR3 bases: TGTGCCAGCAGCTTTACAGGGAAGACTGAAGCTTTCTTT. Translated, it gives CASSFTGKTEAFF.

The rearrangement uses TRBV27 and TRBJ1-6; no clear D. Germline loops: CDR1 MNHEY, CDR2 SMNVEV (reference sequence). V lost 2 bases to trimming and J lost 8 bases, with 10 bases between them. This CDR3 has 14 amino acids. CDR3 sequence reads: CASSLKGKHSPLHF. CDR3 bases: TGTGCCAGCAGTTTAAAAGGAAAGCATTCACCCCTCCACTTT.

This chain uses TRBV19 with TRBJ2-3; 8 nucleotides align to TRBD2. The germline gives CDR1 LNHDA, CDR2 SQIVND (reference sequence). J lost 4 bases, V lost 6 bases, and 9 bases had no gene match. The CDR3 runs 15 residues. The CDR3 is CASSSRGGGADTQYF. CDR3 DNA: TGTGCCAGTAGCTCCCGGGGGGGAGGAGCAGATACGCAGTATTTT.

This chain links TRBV7-2 with TRBJ1-1; D may be TRBD1 (6 bases). Deletions cut 5 bases from V and 7 bases from J, with 14 bases between. CDR1 is SGHTA and CDR2 is FQGNSA in the germline V gene. This CDR3 spans 13 amino acids. The CDR3 coding sequence is TGTGCCAGCAGCCCCCAGGGGTTGGGTGAAGCTTTCTTT. Amino acids: CASSPQGLGEAFF.

This chain uses TRBV2 with TRBJ2-5; D unresolved. The J call is in doubt because the DNA end fits TRBJ2-7 better. CDR3 length: 13 amino acids. In germline, CDR1 is SNHLY, CDR2 FYNNEI. The CDR3 DNA reads TGTGCCAGCGCCCTAGGGAAGGCCTACGAGCAGTACTTC. Translated: CASALGKAYEQYF.

The CDR3: CATSRDGQGVDQPQHF. Written as DNA, the CDR3 is TGTGCCACCAGCAGAGATGGGCAGGGGGTCGATCAGCCCCAGCATTTT. The chain joins TRBV15 to TRBJ1-5; 7 nucleotides align to TRBD1. The J segment lost 5 bases and the V segment lost 0 bases, leaving 7 bases of the junction unmatched. This CDR3 has 16 amino acids. CDR1 is LNHNV, CDR2 YYDKDF, per germline (reference sequence).

The chain joins TRBV5-1 to TRBJ1-3; D is unclear. Per the germline V gene, CDR1 is SGHRS and CDR2 is YFSETQ. CDR3 length: 14 amino acids. Trimming cost V 0 bases and J 3 bases, with 7 bases left between them. In DNA form, the CDR3 reads TGCGCCAGCAGCTTGGTTGGACGTGGAAACACCATATATTTT. It encodes CASSLVGRGNTIYF.

Only a few counts were recorded for this clone. This chain uses TRBV19 with TRBJ2-5, with TRBD1 identical over 7 bases. CDR3 length: 13 residues. Germline-derived CDR1 and CDR2 are LNHDA and SQIVND (reference sequence). V trimming: 5 bases; J trimming: 4 bases; junction bases outside the gene matches: 4. CDR3: CASSDRVRETQYF. The CDR3 DNA is TGTGCCAGTAGTGACAGGGTCCGAGAGACCCAGTACTTC.

The CDR3 here is CASSYKSHQPQHF. The DNA of the CDR3 is TGTGCCAGCAGTTACAAATCCCATCAGCCCCAGCATTTT. The V gene is TRBV6-5, the J gene TRBJ1-5; D is unresolved. Germline values: CDR1 MNHEY, CDR2 SVGAGI. The CDR3 runs 13 residues. Deletions cut 2 bases from V and 5 bases from J, with 7 bases between.

The rearrangement joins TRBV15 to TRBJ2-5, with D perhaps matching TRBD1 or TRBD2 (6 bases each). The V gene's germline CDR1 is LNHNV and CDR2 YYDKDF (reference sequence). V was pared by 3 bases and J by 5 bases, with 10 bases between. The CDR3 runs to 13 residues. The CDR3 nucleotides read TGTGCCACCAGCAGGTTCGGGGGCGAGACCCAGTACTTC. It yields the protein CATSRFGGETQYF. Complete variable domain (other parts from reference TRBV15 and TRBJ2-5): DAMVIQNPRYQVTQFGKPVTLSCSQTLNHNVMYWYQQKSSQAPKLLFHYYDKDFNNEADTPDNFQSRRPNTSFCFLDIRSPGLGDTAMYLCATSRFGGETQYFGPGTRLLVL.

This chain links TRBV28 with TRBJ2-7; no clear D gene. Germline-derived CDR1 and CDR2 are MDHEN and SYDVKM. CDR3 length equals 17 residues. The V and J ends lost 4 bases and 3 bases respectively, with 22 bases between them. CDR3 sequence (DNA): TGTGCCAGCAGTTCCCCCCCACAGCTGTTACCTGTCTACGAGCAGTACTTC. The encoded protein is CASSSPPQLLPVYEQYF.

The chain combines TRBV19 with TRBJ1-5; D might be TRBD1 (6 bases). Trimming pared 7 bases from V and 3 bases from J, leaving 16 bases between. Germline lookup yields CDR1 LNHDA and CDR2 SQIVND (reference sequence). The CDR3 loop spans 15 amino acids. The CDR3 DNA sequence: TGTGCCAGTAAGTCCTCAGGGGCGGACAATCAGCCCCAGCATTTT. Translated, it gives CASKSSGADNQPQHF.

CDR3 nucleotide sequence: TGTGCCAGCAGTATTACAGGGGCCGTGACTGAAGCTTTCTTT. Protein product: CASSITGAVTEAFF. The chain combines TRBV6-5 with TRBJ1-1, with 7 bases that match TRBD1. The CDR3 extends over 14 amino acids. V trimming: 5 bases; J trimming: 5 bases; junction bases outside the gene matches: 8. Germline assignment: CDR1 MNHEY and CDR2 SVGAGI.

The chain uses TRBV18 and TRBJ2-7; no clear D gene. CDR3 length: 13 amino acids. Looked up from germline, CDR1 is KGHSH and CDR2 is LQKENI. Trimming removed 3 bases at V and 6 bases at J, with 12 bases between. CDR3: CASSPGVAPEQYF. CDR3 DNA: TGTGCCAGCTCACCTGGGGTCGCACCCGAGCAGTACTTC.

The chain links TRBV5-4 to TRBJ2-5; either TRBD1 or TRBD2 may supply D (6 bases each). Trimming removed 3 bases from V and 0 bases from J, with 9 bases in between. CDR1 SGHNT and CDR2 YYREEE come from the germline V gene (reference sequence). The CDR3 runs 14 residues. The CDR3 DNA is TGTGCCAGCAGCTGGGGGGCAGACCAAGAGACCCAGTACTTC. It is translated as CASSWGADQETQYF.

The V call is TRBV5-1, the J call TRBJ2-3; D uncertain. The CDR3 has 12 amino acids. Germline CDR1 SGHRS, CDR2 YFSETQ. V was shortened by 1 base and J by 3 bases, with 3 bases between the two germline ends. CDR3 region: CASSLTTDTQYF. DNA of the CDR3: TGCGCCAGCAGCTTGACAACAGATACGCAGTATTTT.

The rearrangement joins TRBV11-2 to TRBJ1-1; 9 positions match TRBD1. Germline V gene sequence: CDR1 SGHAT, CDR2 FQNNGV. The CDR3 is 15 residues long. V lost 2 bases and J lost 7; bases outside the gene matches: 8. CDR3 sequence (DNA): TGTGCCAGCAGCTTAAGAAGGACAGGGGACGATGAAGCTTTCTTT. This translates into CASSLRRTGDDEAFF.

Only a few counts were recorded for this clone. V gene TRBV19 combines with J gene TRBJ2-3; 8 nucleotides agree with TRBD2. The V segment lost 7 bases and the J segment 0 bases; nucleotides outside the gene matches: 9. Germline loops: CDR1 LNHDA, CDR2 SQIVND (reference sequence). This CDR3 contains 16 residues. The CDR3 is CASTRPGGLSTDTQYF. The CDR3 region has the DNA TGTGCCAGTACCCGCCCGGGGGGGCTAAGCACAGATACGCAGTATTTT.

The chain recombines TRBV5-1 with TRBJ2-1; 15 nucleotides agree with TRBD2. The J segment lost 1 base and the V segment lost 3 bases, leaving 2 bases of the junction unmatched. CDR3 length: 17 residues. Germline V gives CDR1 SGHRS, CDR2 YFSETQ. The CDR3 bases are TGCGCCAGCAGCTCTGGGACTAGCGGGGGGTCCTACAATGAGCAGTTCTTC. Protein sequence: CASSSGTSGGSYNEQFF.

This clone was seen once. The genes are TRBV25-1 and TRBJ2-1; a weak D match, TRBD2 (6 bases). V was cut by 3 bases and J by 3 bases, with 12 bases left in between. There are 15 residues in the CDR3. Per germline, CDR1 MGHDK and CDR2 SYGVNS. The CDR3 here is CASSDRDSYYNEQFF. As DNA, the CDR3 is TGTGCCAGCAGTGACCGGGACTCCTACTACAATGAGCAGTTCTTC.

V and J are TRBV29-1 and TRBJ2-5, with TRBD1 matching over 8 bases. Germline CDR1 is SQVTM and CDR2 is ANQGSEA. This CDR3 contains 14 residues. V shed 2 bases and J 5 bases; nucleotides not matched to a gene: 7. The DNA for the CDR3 is TGCAGCGTTGAATCAGGGTACAGGGGGGAGACCCAGTACTTC. It codes for CSVESGYRGETQYF. Together with reference TRBV29-1 and TRBJ2-5, the CDR3 gives the full variable domain: SAVISQKPSRDICQRGTSLTIQCQVDSQVTMMFWYRQQPGQSLTLIATANQGSEATYESGFVIDKFPISRPNLTFSTLTVSNMSPEDSSIYLCSVESGYRGETQYFGPGTRLLVL.

The chain couples TRBV4-2 to TRBJ1-4; 7 bases fit TRBD1. Germline V gene lookup returns CDR1 LGHNA and CDR2 YNFKEQ. J gave up 2 bases and V 4 bases, and 4 bases lay outside the gene matches. The CDR3 runs to 15 residues. CDR3 region: CASSLDRVTNEKLFF. DNA of the CDR3: TGTGCCAGCAGCCTTGACAGGGTCACTAATGAAAAACTGTTTTTT.

This chain uses TRBV7-3 with TRBJ1-5; no reliable D call. There are 13 residues in the CDR3. Germline CDR1 SGHTA, CDR2 FQGTGA. Trimming stripped 5 bases from V and 7 bases from J, with 12 bases between. CDR3 sequence reads: CASSPDGYQPQHF. For the CDR3, the DNA is TGTGCCAGCAGCCCGGACGGGTACCAGCCCCAGCATTTT. Supplemented by reference TRBV7-3 and TRBJ1-5, the full variable domain reads GAGVSQTPSNKVTEKGKYVELRCDPISGHTALYWYRQSLGQGPEFLIYFQGTGAADDSGLPNDRFFAVRPEGSVSTLKIQRTERGDSAVYLCASSPDGYQPQHFGDGTRLSIL.

The chain uses TRBV11-3 and TRBJ1-4; TRBD1 is a possible D gene (6 bases). Germline V CDR1 and CDR2: SGHNT, YENEEA. V was pared by 0 bases and J by 5 bases, with 19 bases between. This CDR3 has 18 residues. The CDR3 sequence: CASSLDSRGAGKNEKLFF. CDR3 nucleotide sequence: TGTGCCAGCAGCTTAGATTCACGGGGGGCAGGGAAGAATGAAAAACTGTTTTTT.